This T cell receptor beta chain comes out of a study of blood T cell repertoires in COVID-19. This clone came up a few times. The V gene lost 5 bases and the J gene lost 7 bases, with 24 bases spanning the gap. This CDR3 spans 17 amino acids. Germline assignment: CDR1 MNHGY and CDR2 SVAAGI. In the original analysis: Nucleated cell counts were estimated from reference gene primer amplification. TCRdb's table, derived via immunoSEQ multiplex PCR, lists solely in-frame clones and lacks some. That table furnishes V, J and clone size, whereas the DNA furnished D and trimming. The sample yields about 390,000 clones, approximately 87% seen once.

The chain is built from TRBV6-9 and TRBJ1-5; D might be TRBD1 (5 bases). This sequence was found in a woman in her sixties or seventies with COVID-19, enrolled during active disease. Sequencing was performed on peripheral blood. The CDR3 reads CASSPRIRQGGRQPQHF. CDR3 in DNA: TGTGCCAGCAGTCCCCGGATACGGCAGGGAGGGAGGCAGCCCCAGCATTTT.